This T cell receptor (beta chain) was found in a study of identical twins. One entry per CDR3 protein, called by TCRdb with MiXCR from the 5' RACE reads. Altogether 400,000 to 650,000 distinct CDR3 sequences are present, about 20% being singletons, with the ten largest covering about 0.93%. Findings and limits, study-wide: Out-of-frame alpha sequences shared by twins showed excess low generation probability.

There are a few counts of this clonotype. Its antigen is undetermined. Germline lookup yields CDR1 LGHDT and CDR2 YNNKEL (reference sequence). With 3 bases clipped from V and 6 bases from J, the junction kept 10 bases outside the gene matches. The CDR3 extends over 15 amino acids. These records were also assigned to another study, of T cells expressing NK-cell markers.

The sequenced sample was CD4+ T cells sorted from blood. The TCR sequence derives from a woman aged 18-35 years in good health. The chain combines TRBV3-1 with TRBJ2-7; 8 bases align to TRBD1. Here the CDR3 reads CASSQPGQELAEQYF. The DNA of the CDR3 is TGTGCCAGCAGCCAGCCGGGACAGGAGCTAGCCGAGCAGTACTTC.